The rows below give T cell receptor beta chains drawn from one sample of a study of T cell responses to AZD1222 COVID-19 vaccine. The assay was immunoSEQ multiplex PCR, and TCRdb's table has in-frame clones only and misses some. The repertoire holds some 180,000 clones, with roughly nine tenths as singletons. The sequencing here drew on peripheral blood, taken 28 days after the second AZD1222 dose. All receptors come from an adult who received the AZD1222 COVID-19 vaccine. CDR3s include the opening cysteine and the closing phenylalanine or tryptophan. The D gene is left open where the match is weak. The size entry is marked missing in some rows and otherwise reads once, few, many or a size class.

TRBJ2-7 | - | - | TRBV10-3 | CAISGAQNYEQYF | TGTGCCATCAGTGGAGCCCAAAACTACGAGCAGTACTTC
TRBJ2-2 | - | TRBD1 | TRBV5-1 | CASSLDREAGELFF | TGCGCCAGCAGCCTGGACAGGGAAGCCGGGGAGCTGTTTTTT
TRBJ2-3 | - | - | TRBV6-5 | CASSYGLGSTDTQYF | TGTGCCAGCAGTTACGGGTTGGGTAGCACAGATACGCAGTATTTT
TRBJ1-2 | - | - | TRBV6-5 | CATQNSGLANYGYTF | TGTGCCACGCAAAACTCGGGGTTAGCTAACTATGGCTACACCTTC
TRBJ1-2 | - | - | TRBV6-5 | CASSYSKLGGYTF | TGTGCCAGCAGTTACTCGAAGCTGGGTGGCTACACCTTC
TRBJ1-2 | - | - | TRBV13 | CASSFLANYGYTF | TGTGCCAGCAGCTTCTTAGCTAACTATGGCTACACCTTC
TRBJ2-5 | - | TRBD2 | TRBV6-5 | CASSSSGGETQYF | TGTGCCAGCAGTTCGTCGGGAGGAGAGACCCAGTACTTC
TRBJ2-2 | once | - | TRBV5-4 | CASSLGPEAGELFF | TGTGCCAGCAGCTTGGGCCCCGAGGCCGGGGAGCTGTTTTTT
TRBJ1-3 | - | - | TRBV7-9 | CASSTGARGGSGNTIYF | TGTGCCAGCAGCACCGGTGCCAGGGGCGGCTCTGGAAACACCATATATTTT
TRBJ1-1 | - | - | TRBV12-3/TRBV12-4 | CASLREAGEAFF | TGTGCCAGCCTCCGAGAGGCAGGGGAAGCTTTCTTT
TRBJ1-5 | - | TRBD1 | TRBV7-8 | CASSLGTGTNNQHF | TGTGCCAGCAGCTTAGGGACAGGGACGAATAACCAGCATTTT
TRBJ2-1 | - | - | TRBV7-9 | CASSLGSREKNEQFF | TGTGCCAGCAGCTTAGGTTCACGAGAAAAAAATGAGCAGTTCTTC
TRBJ2-4 | - | TRBD2 | TRBV7-9 | CASSLELAGENIQYF | TGTGCCAGCAGCTTAGAACTAGCGGGGGAAAACATTCAGTACTTC
TRBJ2-4 | - | TRBD1 | TRBV27 | CASSLLTGGDIQYF | TGTGCCAGCAGTTTATTGACAGGGGGCGACATTCAGTACTTC
TRBJ2-7 | - | TRBD2 | TRBV9 | CASSVGTSTPNVYEQYF | TGTGCCAGCAGCGTAGGGACTAGCACACCGAACGTCTACGAGCAGTACTTC
TRBJ1-1 | - | - | TRBV15 | CATSRLGGGTTEAFF | TGTGCCACCAGCAGACTGGGCGGGGGAACCACTGAAGCTTTCTTT
TRBJ2-1 | - | TRBD2 | TRBV19 | CASSKPSRTSGFNEQFF | TGTGCCAGTAGTAAACCCTCCCGGACTAGCGGTTTCAATGAGCAGTTCTTC
TRBJ1-2 | - | TRBD1 | TRBV6-5 | CASSYGGQDYGYTF | TGTGCCAGCAGTTACGGGGGACAGGACTATGGCTACACCTTC
TRBJ1-2 | once | - | TRBV29-1 | CSAPSQTTYGYTF | TGCAGCGCTCCTTCACAGACCACCTATGGCTACACCTTC
TRBJ1-2 | - | - | TRBV30 | CAWSLFYREGYGYTF | TGTGCCTGGAGTCTGTTTTACAGGGAGGGCTATGGCTACACCTTC
TRBJ1-2 | - | TRBD1 | TRBV6-5 | CAINRGIGYGYTF | TGTGCCATTAACAGGGGGATAGGCTATGGCTACACCTTC
TRBJ1-3 | - | - | TRBV6-5 | CASSYGSSGNTIYF | TGTGCCAGCAGTTACGGCAGCTCTGGAAACACCATATATTTT
TRBJ2-4 | - | TRBD1 | TRBV2 | CASSKPGQRAQYF | TGTGCCAGCAGTAAGCCGGGACAGAGGGCTCAGTACTTC
TRBJ1-1 | - | TRBD1 | TRBV6-5 | CASSIDRGPEAFF | TGTGCCAGCAGTATAGACAGGGGACCTGAAGCTTTCTTT
TRBJ1-5 | - | - | TRBV15 | CATSRGYNQPQHF | TGTGCCACCAGCAGAGGGTATAATCAGCCCCAGCATTTT
TRBJ2-2 | - | - | TRBV6-1 | CASSGRTDIKTGELFF | TGTGCCAGCAGTGGCCGGACAGACATTAAGACCGGGGAGCTGTTTTTT